The 9 T cell receptor beta chains listed next were all sequenced from one sample in a study of regulatory dendritic cells for organ transplantation (dated by TCRdb to about 2017). Sorted T cell subsets were CFSE-labeled and co-cultured for approximately 5 days with allogeneic regulatory or mature dendritic cells at a 1:10 DC:T ratio. Libraries were made using the immunoSEQ multiplex PCR assay. Imported from immuneACCESS, the table was reduced by TCRdb to in-frame sequences with V and J called. These copies leave out some clones; in studies compared against another copy, an unresolved V gene accounts for under half, and the cause of the remainder is not known. The sample contains about 12,000 clones, roughly 86% of them found a single time. The ten top clones hold about 0.21% of the sample. No antigen has been assigned to these receptors. Material: naive CD8+ T cells from blood cultured with regulatory dendritic cells. Per the publication, the cell subset or site label means: CD45RA+ naive T cells. These receptors were obtained from a human donor in good health.

The V and J genes are TRBV14 and TRBJ1-3, with TRBD1 matching 10 bases. The CDR3 spans 15 residues. Trimming took 4 bases from V and 4 from J; bases not matched to a gene: 4. In germline, CDR1 is SGHDN, CDR2 FVKESK. This chain's CDR3 is CASSPGTGVGNTIYF. CDR3 sequence (DNA): TGTGCCAGCAGCCCCGGGACAGGGGTCGGAAACACCATATATTTT.

This clone was detected only once. The rearrangement joins TRBV11-1 to TRBJ1-1; 8 bases are shared with TRBD1. This CDR3 comprises 15 residues. Germline CDR1 is SGHAT and CDR2 is FQDESV (reference sequence). V lost 6 bases to trimming and J lost 3 bases; unmatched junction nucleotides: 9. CDR3 sequence reads: CASRFIQGDDTEAFF. CDR3 DNA: TGTGCCAGCAGATTTATACAGGGGGATGACACTGAAGCTTTCTTT.

The chain employs TRBV4-2 and TRBJ2-1; 12 bases line up with TRBD2. The CDR3 is made up of 16 amino acids. The junction had 3 bases not matched to a gene; V was cut back by 2 bases and J by 4 bases. Germline values: CDR1 LGHNA, CDR2 YNFKEQ. CDR3 protein: CASSQQLAGGYNEQFF. CDR3 coding DNA: TGTGCCAGCAGCCAACAACTAGCGGGGGGTTACAATGAGCAGTTCTTC.

This chain joins TRBV4-1 and TRBJ2-1, with TRBD2 matching 8 bases. From germline, CDR1 is MGHRA and CDR2 YSYEKL. V trimming: 4 bases; J trimming: 0 bases; junction bases outside the gene matches: 8. This CDR3 spans 17 amino acids. The CDR3 region is CASSLKAGESSYNEQFF. CDR3 sequence (DNA): TGCGCCAGCAGCCTTAAAGCGGGAGAGAGCTCCTACAATGAGCAGTTCTTC.

The chain links TRBV7-2 to TRBJ2-7; 10 bases fit TRBD2. The CDR3 has 15 amino acids. The J segment lost 4 bases and the V segment lost 2 bases, leaving 5 bases of the junction unmatched. The V gene's germline CDR1 is SGHTA and CDR2 FQGNSA. CDR3 sequence: CASSLPLAGAYEQYF. The CDR3 DNA reads TGTGCCAGCAGCTTACCTCTAGCGGGAGCATACGAGCAGTACTTC.

V gene TRBV6-6 combines with J gene TRBJ1-2; D is uncertain. Germline V gene data show CDR1 as MNHNY and CDR2 as SVGAGI (reference sequence). The CDR3 loop spans 11 amino acids. The V and J ends lost 8 bases and 4 bases respectively, with 8 bases between them. CDR3 sequence: CASRRAYGYTF. The CDR3 DNA sequence: TGTGCCAGCCGGAGAGCCTATGGCTACACCTTC.

The CDR3 loop reads CASYGLDRGYEQFF. The CDR3 nucleotides are TGCGCCAGCTATGGTTTGGACAGGGGCTATGAGCAGTTCTTC. The chain is built from TRBV5-1 and TRBJ2-1; 9 bases fit TRBD1. Per germline, CDR1 SGHRS and CDR2 YFSETQ. This CDR3 is 14 amino acids long. Trimming cost V 7 bases and J 8 bases; bases outside gene matches: 10.

The CDR3 coding sequence is TGTGCCAGCAGTGTAACGGACCATAGGGATGGCTACACCTTC. Protein sequence: CASSVTDHRDGYTF. The chain recombines TRBV2 with TRBJ1-2; D is unclear. This CDR3 has 14 residues. CDR1 is SNHLY and CDR2 is FYNNEI in the germline V gene. The V and J ends lost 4 bases and 6 bases respectively, with 15 bases between them.

This clone has a handful of counts. This rearrangement joins TRBV13 to TRBJ1-1; D gene uncertain. V was shortened by 2 bases and J by 10 bases, with 11 bases between the two germline ends. Looked up from germline, CDR1 is PRHDT and CDR2 is FYEKMQ (reference sequence). CDR3 size: 12 residues. CDR3 in amino acids: CASSLFGVAAFF. CDR3 in DNA: TGTGCCAGCAGCTTATTCGGGGTTGCAGCTTTCTTT.